The rows below give T cell receptor beta chains drawn from one sample of a study of T-cell memory formation after mild COVID-19. TCRdb reprocessed the 5' RACE reads with MiXCR, giving one entry per CDR3 protein. This sample has about 90,000 distinct CDR3 sequences, with about 13% found just once. The sample taken for sequencing was PBMCs or a T cell subset sorted from them (not recorded which). The receptors stem from an adult woman who had mild COVID-19 (a few samples of this study predate the infection). Cell type and time point are not known. Each CDR3 is given with its conserved first and last residue. A D gene is named only where the DNA matches it firmly. For some rows the clone size is stated as once, few or many, or as a class when expanded; others skip it.

TRBD1,TRBJ2-5,TRBV4-1,.,TGCGCCAGCAGCCCCGGACAGGGGGATGAGACCCAGTACTTC,CASSPGQGDETQYF
TRBD1,TRBJ2-7,TRBV29-1,few,TGCAGCGTTTTAGGACCGGGACAGGGCTCCTACGAGCAGTACTTC,CSVLGPGQGSYEQYF
.,TRBJ1-3,TRBV14,few,TGTGCCAGCAGCCGCCTGACAGTCGGAAACACCATATATTTT,CASSRLTVGNTIYF
TRBD1,TRBJ2-7,TRBV7-2,.,TGTGCCAGCAGCTCGGACAGGGTACACGAGCAGTACTTC,CASSSDRVHEQYF
TRBD1,TRBJ2-5,TRBV12-3/TRBV12-4,.,TGTGCCAGCAGTCCACACAGGGGGCCCGAGACCCAGTACTTC,CASSPHRGPETQYF
.,TRBJ2-5,TRBV20-1,few,TGCAGTGCCCCCACTCGAGGGAGCCGAGAGACCCAGTACTTC,CSAPTRGSRETQYF
.,TRBJ2-1,TRBV7-8,.,TGTGCCAGCAGCTTAGGCCCGGGGGATGGCTACAATGAGCAGTTCTTC,CASSLGPGDGYNEQFF
.,TRBJ1-2,TRBV27,.,TGTGCCAGCAGTCCCAAGGGGGGTAACTATGGCTACACCTTC,CASSPKGGNYGYTF
TRBD1,TRBJ1-2,TRBV6-5,few,TGTGCCAGCAGTTACTCTTATGACAGGGCGGGCTATGGCTACACCTTC,CASSYSYDRAGYGYTF
.,TRBJ2-7,TRBV12-3/TRBV12-4,few,TGTGCCAGCAGTTTGGGCCCTAGGGGCGAGCAGTACTTC,CASSLGPRGEQYF
.,TRBJ2-3,TRBV10-3,few,TGTGCCATCAGTGACTCCTCGGGCTTCAAGGGGAATACGCAGTATTTT,CAISDSSGFKGNTQYF
TRBD2,TRBJ2-7,TRBV12-3/TRBV12-4,.,TGTGCCAGCAGTCAAGCTTCTAGCGGGGGTACCTACGAGCAGTACTTC,CASSQASSGGTYEQYF
.,TRBJ2-7,TRBV4-1,.,TGCGCCAGCAGCCAAGTCGGTCAAAGGTTACACTTC,CASSQVGQRLHF
TRBD1,TRBJ2-2,TRBV12-3/TRBV12-4,once,TGTGCCAGCACCGGACAGGTCACCGGGGAGCTGTTTTTT,CASTGQVTGELFF
.,TRBJ1-2,TRBV7-9,few,TGTGCCGGTGAGGGCTACACCTTC,CAGEGYTF
.,TRBJ1-1,TRBV4-1,.,TGCGCCAGCAGCCAAGCGAGAACAGTTGAAGCTTTCTTT,CASSQARTVEAFF
.,TRBJ2-2,TRBV5-5,.,TGTGCCAGCAGCTTGGTGCCAGGAGCGAACACCGGGGAGCTGTTTTTT,CASSLVPGANTGELFF
TRBD1,TRBJ1-1,TRBV6-6,.,TGTGCCAGCAGTAAGCCGGGACAGGGTAACACTGAAGCTTTCTTT,CASSKPGQGNTEAFF
TRBD1,TRBJ2-1,TRBV24-1,.,TGTGCCACCAGTGAGGACAGGCCCAATGAGCAGTTCTTC,CATSEDRPNEQFF
TRBD1,TRBJ1-5,TRBV7-9,few,TGTGCCAGCAGCTTAGGGACAGGGGAAGAGGTCAGCAATCAGCCCCAGCATTTT,CASSLGTGEEVSNQPQHF